The source of this T cell receptor beta chain is a study of T cells in localized non-small cell lung cancer. Sequencing used immunoSEQ multiplex PCR; TCRdb keeps in-frame clones, though not all of them. Among fewer than 3,000 clones listed, 20% to 30% were seen once. This clone was counted between two and nine times. The V and J ends lost 7 bases and 2 bases respectively, with 24 bases between them. The CDR3 has 18 residues. Germline CDR1 is MNHGY and CDR2 is SAAAGT. Sequences were derived from lung tumor tissue, sampled before any cancer treatment. The chain links TRBV6-8 to TRBJ2-1; D is perhaps TRBD1 or TRBD2 (6 bases each). This TCR was recovered from a woman aged 40-75 years with stage I lung adenocarcinoma. CDR3: CASTISRKGRGPYNEQFF. In DNA, the CDR3 is TGTGCCAGCACTATCTCCCGCAAGGGTCGGGGGCCCTACAATGAGCAGTTCTTC.